This TCR beta chain was identified during a study of shared T cell receptors in the human thymus. There are 16 residues in the CDR3. Trimming pared 5 bases from V and 2 bases from J, leaving 16 bases between. Germline loops: CDR1 MNHEY, CDR2 SMNVEV (reference sequence). This clone came up once. Assay: immunoSEQ multiplex PCR; the TCRdb copy retains only in-frame clones and omits some. The data contain over 350,000 clones, 95% of them singletons. The V call is TRBV27, the J call TRBJ2-1; perhaps TRBD2 as D (5 bases). The sequencing input was thymocytes. This TCR was recovered from a human donor. CDR3 sequence: CASSPRTELAYNEQFF. The DNA for the CDR3 is TGTGCCAGCAGTCCAAGGACTGAACTTGCCTACAATGAGCAGTTCTTC.